The 30 T cell receptor beta chains in this list originate from one sample, sequenced in a study of blood T cell repertoires in COVID-19. The table came from immunoSEQ multiplex PCR; TCRdb's copy has only in-frame clones and leaves some out. The repertoire holds some 340,000 clones, with roughly nine tenths as singletons. The sample taken for sequencing was PBMCs or T cells enriched from blood (not recorded which). Every receptor here comes from a woman in her thirties who had been exposed to COVID-19.

In its sample, this clone was seen once. This chain links TRBV6-6 with TRBJ2-1; 8 bases agree with TRBD1. The V gene end was trimmed by 7 bases and the J gene end by 3 bases; junction bases not matched to a gene: 11. The germline gives CDR1 MNHNY, CDR2 SVGAGI (reference sequence). The CDR3 spans 16 residues. DNA of the CDR3: TGTGCCAGCACCCTATCCCAGGGGGCCGTCTACAATGAGCAGTTCTTC. Protein sequence: CASTLSQGAVYNEQFF.

The chain joins TRBV30 to TRBJ1-5; 7 bases agree with TRBD1. With 5 bases clipped from V and 5 bases from J, the junction kept 6 bases outside the gene matches. The CDR3 loop spans 13 amino acids. CDR1 is GTSNPN, CDR2 SVGIG, per germline (reference sequence). The CDR3 nucleotides read TGTGCCTGGGCAGAGGGGACAGATCAGCCCCAGCATTTT. Translating gives CAWAEGTDQPQHF.

This chain connects TRBV15 to TRBJ2-3; D is possibly TRBD2 (5 bases). With 6 bases removed from V and 4 bases from J, the gap between germline ends came to 11 bases. The CDR3 is made up of 13 amino acids. Germline V gives CDR1 LNHNV, CDR2 YYDKDF (reference sequence). In DNA, the CDR3 is TGTGCCACCAGTTGGCCGGAGGCAGATACGCAGTATTTT. Its protein product is CATSWPEADTQYF.

V is TRBV13 and J is TRBJ1-1; 8 bases fit TRBD1. The CDR3 spans 14 residues. V lost 5 bases to trimming and J lost 1 base; unmatched junction nucleotides: 3. Germline CDR1 and CDR2: PRHDT and FYEKMQ (reference sequence). CDR3: CASSRGTGNTEAFF. CDR3 coding DNA: TGTGCCAGCAGCCGCGGGACAGGGAACACTGAAGCTTTCTTT.

The V gene is TRBV20-1, the J gene TRBJ1-2; 7 bases are a match to TRBD1. The J segment lost 4 bases and the V segment lost 3 bases, leaving 5 bases of the junction unmatched. Germline loops: CDR1 DFQATT, CDR2 SNEGSKA (reference sequence). There are 13 residues in the CDR3. The CDR3 reads CSASVGTVYGYTF. The CDR3 nucleotides are TGCAGTGCTAGTGTTGGGACAGTCTATGGCTACACCTTC.

This clone has a handful of counts. A much larger clone lies one base from this, so it may be a read error. The chain has TRBV6-5 and TRBJ1-5, with 7 bases matching TRBD1. V shed 6 bases and J 0 bases; nucleotides not matched to a gene: 5. CDR1 and CDR2 from the germline V gene are MNHEY and SVGAGI. This CDR3 has 15 amino acids. The CDR3 DNA reads as TGTGCCAGCAGCTCACAGGGGTATAGCAATCAGCCCCAGCATTTT. This gives the protein CASSSQGYSNQPQHF.

The chain employs TRBV7-2 and TRBJ2-7, with no clear D. Between the trimmed V and J ends, which lost 5 bases and 4 bases, there was a span of 9 bases. Germline CDR1 and CDR2: SGHTA and FQGNSA. The CDR3 is 12 residues long. Here the CDR3 reads CASSIYRYEQYF. DNA of the CDR3: TGTGCCAGCAGCATATACAGATACGAGCAGTACTTC.

The chain employs TRBV7-3 and TRBJ2-3; tentatively, D is TRBD2 (5 bases). Per germline, CDR1 SGHTA and CDR2 FQGTGA. The CDR3 has 13 amino acids. V was cut by 7 bases and J by 0 bases, with 8 bases left in between. The CDR3 is CASTRGSTDTQYF. Written as DNA, the CDR3 is TGTGCCAGCACCCGGGGTAGCACAGATACGCAGTATTTT.

This chain uses TRBV9 with TRBJ2-5, with TRBD2 matching over 11 bases. The CDR3 is made up of 16 amino acids. V lost 4 bases, J lost 5 bases, and 10 bases stayed unmatched. Germline CDR1 is SGDLS and CDR2 is YYNGEE. CDR3 DNA sequence: TGTGCCAGCAGCCCCGTAGCGGGGGGGCTGGGTGAGACCCAGTACTTC. Encoded protein: CASSPVAGGLGETQYF.

The chain is built from TRBV10-3 and TRBJ2-5; the match to TRBD1 covers 7 bases. The CDR3 loop spans 14 amino acids. Per germline, CDR1 ENHRY and CDR2 SYGVKD. V lost 5 bases, J lost 5 bases, and 8 bases stayed unmatched. The CDR3 loop reads CAISPDRAVETQYF. The DNA of the CDR3 is TGTGCCATCAGTCCTGACAGGGCGGTTGAGACCCAGTACTTC.

This chain connects TRBV29-1 to TRBJ2-7; TRBD1 agrees at 7 bases. The CDR3 runs 13 residues. With V trimmed by 2 bases and J by 2 bases, 3 bases remained unmatched. CDR1 and CDR2 from the germline V gene are SQVTM and ANQGSEA. The CDR3 nucleotides read TGCAGCGTTGAAACAGGGGTGACCTACGAGCAGTACTTC. Its protein is CSVETGVTYEQYF.

The V gene is TRBV9, the J gene TRBJ2-7, with D possibly matching TRBD2 (5 bases). This CDR3 is 14 amino acids long. Between the trimmed V and J ends, which lost 0 bases and 3 bases, there was a span of 10 bases. The germline gives CDR1 SGDLS, CDR2 YYNGEE. The CDR3 here is CASSVGTRDYEQYF. CDR3 bases: TGTGCCAGCAGCGTAGGTACACGGGACTACGAGCAGTACTTC.

The rearrangement joins TRBV12-3 or TRBV12-4 to TRBJ1-4; D call uncertain. The CDR3 is 13 residues long. V lost 5 bases and J lost 0, with 4 bases in between. The CDR3 sequence: CASSLATNEKLFF. CDR3 nucleotide sequence: TGTGCCAGCAGTCTTGCAACTAATGAAAAACTGTTTTTT.

There are a few counts of this clone. The gene calls are TRBV4-1 and TRBJ1-1; no clear D gene. The germline V and J ends were trimmed by 0 bases and 11 bases, with 7 bases remaining between them. The CDR3 loop spans 11 amino acids. Germline CDR1 and CDR2: MGHRA and YSYEKL. The CDR3 sequence: CASSQDTAAFF. CDR3 in DNA: TGCGCCAGCAGCCAAGATACTGCCGCTTTCTTT.

The chain joins TRBV7-2 to TRBJ2-7, with 8 bases that match TRBD1. Looked up from germline, CDR1 is SGHTA and CDR2 is FQGNSA. The J segment lost 0 bases and the V segment lost 6 bases, leaving 7 bases of the junction unmatched. The CDR3 covers 15 residues. This CDR3 is CASRFDRGFSYEQYF. The DNA for the CDR3 is TGTGCCAGCAGATTCGACAGGGGCTTCTCCTACGAGCAGTACTTC.

The V gene is TRBV5-4, the J gene TRBJ1-1, with D unclear. Between the trimmed V and J ends, which lost 0 bases and 1 base, there was a span of 10 bases. The length of the CDR3 is 15 residues. Germline lookup yields CDR1 SGHNT and CDR2 YYREEE (reference sequence). In nucleotides, the CDR3 is TGTGCCAGCAGCTTGGGAACCCCCAGGAACACTGAAGCTTTCTTT. Encoded protein: CASSLGTPRNTEAFF.

This clone was counted between two and nine times. The rearrangement links TRBV5-4 to TRBJ2-7; D is undetermined. This CDR3 contains 19 residues. The germline V gene encodes CDR1 SGHNT and CDR2 YYREEE (reference sequence). Trimming left V 0 bases short and J 0 bases short, with 22 bases between. The CDR3 reads CASSLGPLLFQEHSYEQYF. The CDR3 DNA is TGTGCCAGCAGCTTGGGTCCCCTCTTGTTTCAAGAGCACTCCTACGAGCAGTACTTC.

The chain couples TRBV5-1 to TRBJ1-2; 12 bases agree with TRBD1. With 6 bases clipped from V and 7 bases from J, the junction kept 7 bases outside the gene matches. Germline-derived CDR1 and CDR2 are SGHRS and YFSETQ. The CDR3 contains 14 residues. This CDR3 reads CASNPGQGARGYTF. The CDR3 bases are TGCGCCAGCAACCCGGGACAGGGGGCGCGTGGCTACACCTTC.

The chain has TRBV5-8 and TRBJ2-6, with 7 bases aligning to TRBD1. The V gene end was trimmed by 3 bases and the J gene end by 3 bases; junction bases not matched to a gene: 3. Germline CDR1 reads SGHTS; CDR2 reads YDEGEE. This CDR3 comprises 15 residues. The chain's CDR3 is CASSSRGHGANVLTF. Here the CDR3 DNA reads TGTGCCAGCAGCTCAAGGGGGCATGGGGCCAACGTCCTGACTTTC.

The genes are TRBV19 and TRBJ1-1; 7 positions match TRBD1. The V gene end was trimmed by 6 bases and the J gene end by 4 bases; junction bases not matched to a gene: 8. CDR1 LNHDA and CDR2 SQIVND come from the germline V gene (reference sequence). CDR3 size: 14 residues. The CDR3 DNA reads TGTGCCAGTAGCACAGGGGACCGGTCCACTGAAGCTTTCTTT. This codes for CASSTGDRSTEAFF.

The chain recombines TRBV18 with TRBJ1-1; unclear D gene. Germline V gives CDR1 KGHSH, CDR2 LQKENI. With 4 bases removed from V and 0 bases from J, the gap between germline ends came to 15 bases. CDR3 length: 16 amino acids. CDR3 nucleotides: TGTGCCAGCTCACTATCGGGGAGAACCTTGAACACTGAAGCTTTCTTT. Translation gives CASSLSGRTLNTEAFF.

Note on this clone: Relative to the germline gene, one junction end is altered; a read error may explain this. V and J are TRBV6-5 and TRBJ1-2; D perhaps matches TRBD1 (6 bases). The CDR3 sequence is 14 residues long. The V gene's germline CDR1 is MNHEY and CDR2 SVGAGI. The CDR3 loop reads CASSDSGGGYGYTF. CDR3 coding DNA: TGTGCCAGCAGTGACTCGGGAGGGGGCTATGGCTACACCTTC.

The rearrangement links TRBV5-1 to TRBJ1-2, with D possibly being TRBD1 (5 bases). V lost 4 bases and J lost 0, with 13 bases in between. Per germline, CDR1 SGHRS and CDR2 YFSETQ. CDR3 length: 15 amino acids. The CDR3 is CASSTVTGANYGYTF. DNA for the CDR3: TGCGCCAGCAGCACCGTAACAGGCGCTAACTATGGCTACACCTTC.

V usage is TRBV29-1 and J usage is TRBJ1-1; D unclear. This CDR3 region has 10 residues. Germline assignment: CDR1 SQVTM and CDR2 ANQGSEA. Trimming pared 6 bases from V and 7 bases from J, leaving 9 bases between. DNA of the CDR3: TGCAGCGTCGGGGTGGATGAAGCTTTCTTT. Its translation: CSVGVDEAFF.

This clone was picked up one time. The V call is TRBV7-9, the J call TRBJ2-2; 10 bases line up with TRBD2. CDR1 and CDR2 (germline): SEHNR, FQNEAQ (reference sequence). The V and J ends lost 4 bases and 13 bases, in that order; junction bases with no gene match: 15. The CDR3 has 16 amino acids. CDR3 DNA: TGTGCCAGCAGCTCTACCCGACTAGCGGGCCTAGTCGGGCTGTTTTTT. This sequence encodes CASSSTRLAGLVGLFF.

Worth noting for this clone: Other DNA sequences from this sample encode an identical CDR3 as well. The rearrangement joins TRBV5-1 to TRBJ1-1; 9 bases fit TRBD1. Unmatched junction bases numbered 3, after V lost 4 bases and J lost 2 bases. CDR3 length: 14 amino acids. CDR1 SGHRS and CDR2 YFSETQ come from the germline V gene. The CDR3 DNA is TGCGCCAGCAGCCGGGGACAGGGAAACACTGAAGCTTTCTTT. Residues: CASSRGQGNTEAFF.

This chain uses TRBV6-2 or TRBV6-3 with TRBJ2-1; tentatively, D is TRBD2 (5 bases). CDR3 length: 14 residues. In germline, CDR1 is MNHEY, CDR2 SVGEGT. V dropped 4 bases and J dropped 2 bases, with 9 bases sitting between them. The CDR3 here is CASSSRDPYNEQFF. As DNA, the CDR3 is TGTGCCAGCAGTTCGAGGGATCCCTACAATGAGCAGTTCTTC.

The chain recombines TRBV7-3 with TRBJ2-1; 7 bases agree with TRBD2. This CDR3 contains 14 residues. Germline assignment: CDR1 SGHTA and CDR2 FQGTGA. Germline trimming cut 2 bases from V and 6 bases from J; bases unmatched to any gene: 4. CDR3 nucleotide sequence: TGTGCCAGCAGCTTAGGCGGGGGTAGCAATGAGCAGTTCTTC. Its translation is CASSLGGGSNEQFF. Supplemented by reference TRBV7-3 and TRBJ2-1, the full variable domain reads GAGVSQTPSNKVTEKGKYVELRCDPISGHTALYWYRQSLGQGPEFLIYFQGTGAADDSGLPNDRFFAVRPEGSVSTLKIQRTERGDSAVYLCASSLGGGSNEQFFGPGTRLTVL.

This sequence joins TRBV11-2 and TRBJ2-7; no clear D gene. The V and J ends lost 3 bases and 2 bases respectively, with 20 bases between them. Germline lookup yields CDR1 SGHAT and CDR2 FQNNGV. This CDR3 is built from 17 residues. This CDR3 is CASSFGMAGSPAYEQYF. The DNA for the CDR3 is TGTGCCAGCAGCTTTGGAATGGCCGGGTCTCCAGCCTACGAGCAGTACTTC. Variable domain in full (rest from reference TRBV11-2 and TRBJ2-7): EAGVAQSPRYKIIEKRQSVAFWCNPISGHATLYWYQQILGQGPKLLIQFQNNGVVDDSQLPKDRFSAERLKGVDSTLKIQPAKLEDSAVYLCASSFGMAGSPAYEQYFGPGTRLTVT.

V and J are TRBV6-5 and TRBJ1-1; 9 nucleotides align to TRBD1. V was clipped by 10 bases and J by 2 bases; unmatched bases: 11. Germline V lookup: CDR1 MNHEY, CDR2 SVGAGI. The CDR3 spans 15 residues. The CDR3, as DNA: TGTGCCACCAGAACCCGGGACAGGGTAAACACTGAAGCTTTCTTT. Encoded protein: CATRTRDRVNTEAFF.